The T cell receptor (beta chain) described here comes from a study of blood T cell repertoires in COVID-19. Across the study: COVID-19 samples from acute and convalescent phases originated in the United States, Italy and Spain.

V gave up 6 bases and J gave up 1 base, with 16 bases separating them. Germline V gives CDR1 MNHNY, CDR2 SVGAGI (reference sequence). The length of the CDR3 is 16 residues. Sequencing used immunoSEQ multiplex PCR; TCRdb keeps in-frame clones, though not all of them. The sample consists of around 370,000 clones, approximately 87% of them appearing once. The rearrangement uses TRBV6-6 and TRBJ1-5; D possibly corresponds to TRBD1 (6 bases). This TCR was sampled from a woman aged 50 to 60 with COVID-19, enrolled during active disease. Sequences were obtained from peripheral blood. As DNA, the CDR3 is TGTGCCAGCAGACCACAGGGAGTAGGGAGCAATCAGCCCCAGCATTTT. Its translation: CASRPQGVGSNQPQHF.